This T cell receptor beta chain was obtained from a study of response to subunit inactivated influenza vaccine. Regarding the study as a whole: There was a suggestion from the authors that each seasonal influenza vaccination recruits few new T cells.

From the RT-PCR reads, TCRdb called clonotypes with MiXCR, one entry per CDR3 protein. The sample records around 790,000 distinct CDR3 sequences, 21% being singletons. Concerning this clonotype itself: The target antigen is unknown.

The CDR3 contains 18 residues. Per germline, CDR1 LGHNA and CDR2 YSLEER. Trimming cost V 0 bases and J 2 bases; bases outside gene matches: 6. This material consisted of PBMCs from blood, taken 5 days after vaccination. The sequence was collected from a man aged 45-65 years who received an inactivated influenza vaccine. The chain links TRBV4-3 to TRBJ2-1; 11 positions agree with TRBD2. CDR3 sequence: CASSQDPQTSGTYNEQFF. Here the CDR3 DNA reads TGCGCCAGCAGCCAAGATCCCCAGACTAGCGGGACCTACAATGAGCAGTTCTTC.